One and the same sample provided the 19 T cell receptor beta chains below, sequenced in a study of cytomegalovirus exposure and HLA in healthy donors. The protocol was immunoSEQ multiplex PCR, while the TCRdb copy is restricted to in-frame clones and leaves out a portion. The data show approximately 140,000 clones, with 85% to 90% seen just once and almost 8% held by the top ten. Input material: PBMCs. The source is a woman under 30 in good health and CMV-seropositive.

The chain recombines TRBV5-1 with TRBJ2-4; the match to TRBD1 covers 10 bases. Germline CDR1 and CDR2: SGHRS and YFSETQ. The CDR3 totals 16 residues. J was trimmed by 5 bases and V by 5 bases; bases with no gene match: 10. CDR3 bases: TGCGCCAGCAGGAACGGGACAGGGGCTGCCCAAAACATTCAGTACTTC. As protein: CASRNGTGAAQNIQYF. Variable domain in full (rest from reference TRBV5-1 and TRBJ2-4): KAGVTQTPRYLIKTRGQQVTLSCSPISGHRSVSWYQQTPGQGLQFLFEYFSETQRNKGNFPGRFSGRQFSNSRSEMNVSTLELGDSALYLCASRNGTGAAQNIQYFGAGTRLSVL.

This clone was detected only once. The chain recombines TRBV7-8 with TRBJ2-2; D gene unclear. Looked up from germline, CDR1 is SGHVS and CDR2 is FQNEAQ. This CDR3 has 11 amino acids. The V and J ends lost 7 bases and 6 bases respectively, with 6 bases between them. CDR3 region: CASTSAGELFF. CDR3 DNA: TGTGCCAGCACGAGCGCCGGGGAGCTGTTTTTT.

The CDR3 bases are TGTGCCAGCAGCCAAGATTACCGGGGTAGCGGGGGTCTCACAGATACGCAGTATTTT. It encodes CASSQDYRGSGGLTDTQYF. The chain has TRBV4-2 and TRBJ2-3, with TRBD2 matching 9 bases. The CDR3 is made up of 19 amino acids. The germline V gene has CDR1 LGHNA and CDR2 YNFKEQ. V trimming: 0 bases; J trimming: 2 bases; junction bases outside the gene matches: 12.

The rearrangement links TRBV6-6 to TRBJ2-1; possible D gene TRBD2, 7 bases. V was clipped by 7 bases and J by 2 bases, with 12 bases between them. CDR1 MNHNY and CDR2 SVGAGI come from the germline V gene (reference sequence). This CDR3 is 14 amino acids long. The CDR3 region has the DNA TGTGCCAGCACCCACGGGGGGCCCTACAATGAGCAGTTCTTC. Protein: CASTHGGPYNEQFF.

The chain has TRBV7-2 and TRBJ1-2, with TRBD1 matching 7 bases. The trim removed 5 bases at V and 5 bases at J, leaving 11 bases unmatched. Germline V gene data show CDR1 as SGHTA and CDR2 as FQGNSA. This CDR3 region has 15 residues. The CDR3 DNA sequence: TGTGCCAGCAGCCCCCGGGACAGATTTTTGTATGGCTACACCTTC. It translates to CASSPRDRFLYGYTF.

CDR3 coding DNA: TGTGCCAGCAGGTCCGGGACTAGTAGCACCGGGGAGCTGTTTTTT. Translated: CASRSGTSSTGELFF. The chain joins TRBV2 to TRBJ2-2, with 8 nucleotides matching TRBD2. Germline V gene lookup returns CDR1 SNHLY and CDR2 FYNNEI. The CDR3 spans 15 residues. After removal of 6 bases from V and 4 bases from J, the junction contained 7 bases not matched to a gene.

V gene TRBV19 combines with J gene TRBJ1-1, with D perhaps matching TRBD1 (6 bases). This CDR3 has 16 amino acids. V was cut by 4 bases and J by 0 bases, with 15 bases left in between. In germline, CDR1 is LNHDA, CDR2 SQIVND (reference sequence). The CDR3 sequence is CASSKQGSGLNTEAFF. The CDR3 coding sequence is TGTGCCAGTAGTAAACAGGGTTCTGGCTTGAACACTGAAGCTTTCTTT. The entire variable domain, with the rest obtained from reference TRBV19 and TRBJ1-1, is as follows: DGGITQSPKYLFRKEGQNVTLSCEQNLNHDAMYWYRQDPGQGLRLIYYSQIVNDFQKGDIAEGYSVSREKKESFPLTVTSAQKNPTAFYLCASSKQGSGLNTEAFFGQGTRLTVV.

The sample holds one count of this clone. The V call is TRBV4-1, the J call TRBJ2-7; D remains ambiguous. Germline V gene lookup returns CDR1 MGHRA and CDR2 YSYEKL. There are 14 residues in the CDR3. Trimming removed 3 bases at V and 2 bases at J, with 11 bases between. CDR3 region: CASSHMKQAYEQYF. CDR3 nucleotides: TGCGCCAGCAGCCACATGAAGCAGGCCTACGAGCAGTACTTC.

The V and J genes are TRBV7-9 and TRBJ1-2; maybe TRBD1 (5 bases). The CDR3 covers 16 residues. V was clipped by 0 bases and J by 6 bases, with 17 bases between them. Germline CDR1 SEHNR, CDR2 FQNEAQ (reference sequence). The CDR3 DNA reads as TGTGCCAGCAGCTTAGCGGGCGCGGGGCAGACCCATGGCTACACCTTC. Protein product: CASSLAGAGQTHGYTF.

This rearrangement joins TRBV27 to TRBJ2-2; 9 nucleotides match TRBD1. Germline V gene lookup returns CDR1 MNHEY and CDR2 SMNVEV (reference sequence). The CDR3 totals 13 residues. Trimming took 5 bases from V and 7 from J; bases not matched to a gene: 2. CDR3 sequence: CASSRQGVGELFF. The CDR3 nucleotides read TGTGCCAGCAGTAGACAGGGGGTCGGGGAGCTGTTTTTT.

The CDR3 is CASSLGQGYNSPLHF. As DNA, the CDR3 is TGCGCCAGCAGCCTGGGACAGGGATATAATTCACCCCTCCACTTT. The chain carries TRBV5-1 and TRBJ1-6, with 9 bases lining up with TRBD1. Germline V gene sequence: CDR1 SGHRS, CDR2 YFSETQ. This CDR3 has 15 residues. J lost 4 bases, V lost 4 bases, and 3 bases had no gene match.

The chain is built from TRBV11-2 and TRBJ1-1; 9 bases fit TRBD1. This CDR3 contains 14 residues. The junction had 7 bases not matched to a gene; V was cut back by 5 bases and J by 6 bases. CDR1 and CDR2 (germline): SGHAT, FQNNGV. The CDR3 is CASSPGTGWAEAFF. DNA for the CDR3: TGTGCCAGCAGCCCCGGGACAGGGTGGGCTGAAGCTTTCTTT.

The rearrangement joins TRBV15 to TRBJ1-2; D perhaps matches TRBD1 (6 bases). The CDR3 is 13 amino acids. Trimming left V 9 bases short and J 4 bases short, with 15 bases between. Germline CDR1 reads LNHNV; CDR2 reads YYDKDF (reference sequence). CDR3 residues: CATGGQAAYGYTF. The CDR3, as DNA: TGTGCCACGGGGGGGCAGGCTGCCTATGGCTACACCTTC.

The chain couples TRBV5-1 to TRBJ1-6; the D is unclear. Germline values: CDR1 SGHRS, CDR2 YFSETQ. The CDR3 runs to 13 residues. V shed 4 bases and J shed 8 bases, with 10 bases lying between them. The CDR3 DNA reads as TGCGCCAGCAGCCCTACCGAAGATTCACCCCTCCACTTT. Encoded protein: CASSPTEDSPLHF.

This clone came up a few times. The DNA for the CDR3 is TGTGCCAGCAGCCCTACGACAGGGCAAGCTTTCTTT. It specifies CASSPTTGQAFF. The chain recombines TRBV11-3 with TRBJ1-1; 7 bases fit TRBD1. The CDR3 covers 12 residues. With 5 bases clipped from V and 9 bases from J, the junction kept 6 bases outside the gene matches. In germline, CDR1 is SGHNT, CDR2 YENEEA.

This clone was seen more than once but under ten times. The chain recombines TRBV5-4 with TRBJ2-5; the match to TRBD2 covers 11 bases. The CDR3 consists of 15 residues. CDR1 and CDR2 from the germline V gene are SGHNT and YYREEE (reference sequence). V lost 6 bases to trimming and J lost 1 base; unmatched junction nucleotides: 5. The CDR3 DNA reads as TGTGCCAGCAACCCCGGGACTAGCGGCCAAGAGACCCAGTACTTC. Encoded protein: CASNPGTSGQETQYF.

The chain recombines TRBV11-1 with TRBJ2-1; 10 bases fit TRBD2. The CDR3 is made up of 15 amino acids. The ends lost 1 base at V and 4 bases at J; junction bases unmatched: 1. Per germline, CDR1 SGHAT and CDR2 FQDESV (reference sequence). In DNA form, the CDR3 reads TGTGCCAGCAGCTTAGTAGCGGGGGGATACAATGAGCAGTTCTTC. Protein: CASSLVAGGYNEQFF.

The chain employs TRBV6-6 and TRBJ1-1; TRBD1 aligns across 8 bases. The CDR3 is 14 residues long. Germline V lookup: CDR1 MNHNY, CDR2 SVGAGI (reference sequence). With V trimmed by 6 bases and J by 1 base, 4 bases remained unmatched. CDR3 protein: CASSRQGRNTEAFF. CDR3 bases: TGTGCCAGCAGCCGACAGGGGAGGAACACTGAAGCTTTCTTT.

This clone was seen just once. The gene calls are TRBV19 and TRBJ2-7; D is perhaps TRBD2 (6 bases). The CDR3 loop spans 14 amino acids. Germline CDR1 is LNHDA and CDR2 is SQIVND (reference sequence). The V end was cut by 3 bases, the J end by 3 bases, with 12 bases between. For the CDR3, the DNA is TGTGCCAGTAGTATTAGGGGACTCCTCTACGAGCAGTACTTC. It codes for CASSIRGLLYEQYF.